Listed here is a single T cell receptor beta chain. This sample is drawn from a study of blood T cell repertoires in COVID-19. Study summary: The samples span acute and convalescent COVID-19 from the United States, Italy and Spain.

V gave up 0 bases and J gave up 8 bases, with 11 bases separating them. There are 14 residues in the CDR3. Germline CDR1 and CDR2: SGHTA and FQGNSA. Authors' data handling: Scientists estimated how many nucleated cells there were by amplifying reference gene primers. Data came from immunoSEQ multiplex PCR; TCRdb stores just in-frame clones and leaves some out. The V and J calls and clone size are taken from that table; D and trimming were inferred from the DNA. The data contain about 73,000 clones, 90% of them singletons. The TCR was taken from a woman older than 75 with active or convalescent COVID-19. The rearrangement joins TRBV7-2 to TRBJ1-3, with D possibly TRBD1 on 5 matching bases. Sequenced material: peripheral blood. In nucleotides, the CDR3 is TGTGCCAGCAGCTTAGCGGCAGGGATCGACACCATATATTTT. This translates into CASSLAAGIDTIYF.